A single sample is the source of the 26 T cell receptor beta chains below, sequenced in a study of vaccination effects on CD4 cells after COVID-19. These receptors have no identified antigens. Here immunoSEQ multiplex PCR was the method, and the copy in TCRdb shows in-frame clones only, minus some. The sample lists 13,000 to 15,000 clones, over 60% occurring once. In the ViraFEST assay, antigen-specific CD4+ clonotypes were identified by expansion after peptide-pool stimulation. When more than 9 days of culture had elapsed, CD4+ T cells were isolated. Two-dose BNT162b2 or mRNA-1273 vaccination was given to participants. The sequencing used CD4+ T cells from PBMCs cultured with SARS-CoV-2 spike peptides, collected after COVID-19 vaccination. The source of these receptors is a human donor who received a COVID-19 vaccine.

The chain recombines TRBV7-8 with TRBJ1-1; 7 positions match TRBD1. CDR1 SGHVS and CDR2 FQNEAQ come from the germline V gene. This CDR3 is 14 amino acids long. The J segment lost 1 base and the V segment lost 5 bases, leaving 4 bases of the junction unmatched. In DNA, the CDR3 is TGTGCCAGCAGCGGGGGACAGAAGAACACTGAAGCTTTCTTT. Translation gives CASSGGQKNTEAFF. Full variable domain (remainder filled in from reference TRBV7-8 and TRBJ1-1): GAGVSQSPRYKVAKRGQDVALRCDPISGHVSLFWYQQALGQGPEFLTYFQNEAQLDKSGLPSDRFFAERPEGSVSTLKIQRTQQEDSAVYLCASSGGQKNTEAFFGQGTRLTVV.

This clone was detected only a few times. The J gene is TRBJ2-3, the V gene TRBV3-1 (or the pseudogene TRBV3-2); TRBD2 matches at 10 bases. The CDR3 loop spans 16 amino acids. Germline V CDR1 and CDR2: LGHDT, YNNKEL (reference sequence). The V and J ends lost 3 bases and 2 bases, in that order; junction bases with no gene match: 5. The CDR3 bases are TGTGCCAGCAGCCAGTTCAGCGGGGGGGCCACAGATACGCAGTATTTT. This sequence encodes CASSQFSGGATDTQYF.

This sequence joins TRBV5-4 and TRBJ2-2; 12 positions agree with TRBD2. V shed 1 base and J 6 bases; nucleotides not matched to a gene: 1. This CDR3 has 15 residues. CDR1 is SGHNT and CDR2 is YYREEE in the germline V gene (reference sequence). CDR3 region: CASSLRLAGAGELFF. CDR3 bases: TGTGCCAGCAGCTTGAGACTAGCGGGAGCCGGGGAGCTGTTTTTT.

The CDR3 is CASSPQGAGETQYF. CDR3 sequence (DNA): TGTGCCAGCTCACCACAGGGGGCTGGTGAGACCCAGTACTTC. This chain joins TRBV18 and TRBJ2-5; 7 nucleotides agree with TRBD1. V trimming: 1 base; J trimming: 5 bases; junction bases outside the gene matches: 4. Looked up from germline, CDR1 is KGHSH and CDR2 is LQKENI. This CDR3 is 14 amino acids long.

The chain is built from TRBV19 and TRBJ1-5; D call uncertain. Germline V lookup: CDR1 LNHDA, CDR2 SQIVND (reference sequence). Trimming shortened V by 5 bases and J by 5 bases, and 13 bases separated the two germline ends. This CDR3 has 14 residues. The CDR3 here is CASSLRTPDQPQHF. Here the CDR3 DNA reads TGTGCCAGTAGTCTTCGGACCCCCGATCAGCCCCAGCATTTT. Complete variable domain (other parts from reference TRBV19 and TRBJ1-5): DGGITQSPKYLFRKEGQNVTLSCEQNLNHDAMYWYRQDPGQGLRLIYYSQIVNDFQKGDIAEGYSVSREKKESFPLTVTSAQKNPTAFYLCASSLRTPDQPQHFGDGTRLSIL.

Relative to its sample, this clone is large. This sequence joins TRBV7-9 and TRBJ2-1; 10 positions agree with TRBD2. V trimming: 1 base; J trimming: 7 bases; junction bases outside the gene matches: 7. This CDR3 is 16 amino acids long. Germline V gene lookup returns CDR1 SEHNR and CDR2 FQNEAQ (reference sequence). The CDR3, as DNA: TGTGCCAGCAGCTTAGGGGCTAGCGGGAGTGGAAATGAGCAGTTCTTC. It is translated as CASSLGASGSGNEQFF. The entire variable domain, with the rest obtained from reference TRBV7-9 and TRBJ2-1, is as follows: DTGVSQNPRHKITKRGQNVTFRCDPISEHNRLYWYRQTLGQGPEFLTYFQNEAQLEKSRLLSDRFSAERPKGSFSTLEIQRTEQGDSAMYLCASSLGASGSGNEQFFGPGTRLTVL.

This sequence joins TRBV5-1 and TRBJ1-2; D might be TRBD1 (6 bases). This CDR3 contains 15 residues. With 4 bases removed from V and 5 bases from J, the gap between germline ends came to 18 bases. CDR1 is SGHRS and CDR2 is YFSETQ in the germline V gene. The chain's CDR3 is CASSPGHRDKYGYTF. The CDR3 DNA reads as TGCGCCAGCAGCCCAGGCCACAGGGATAAATATGGCTACACCTTC. Using reference TRBV5-1 and TRBJ1-2 for the parts outside the CDR3, the full variable domain is KAGVTQTPRYLIKTRGQQVTLSCSPISGHRSVSWYQQTPGQGLQFLFEYFSETQRNKGNFPGRFSGRQFSNSRSEMNVSTLELGDSALYLCASSPGHRDKYGYTFGSGTRLTVV.

Here the CDR3 DNA reads TGTGCCAGCAGTTTTGACGTATACGAGCAGTACTTC. Translated: CASSFDVYEQYF. The chain carries TRBV5-8 and TRBJ2-7; no firm D call. Per the germline V gene, CDR1 is SGHTS and CDR2 is YDEGEE. The CDR3 is made up of 12 amino acids. The V end was cut by 5 bases, the J end by 4 bases, with 10 bases between.

V is TRBV21-1 and J is TRBJ2-7; the table names TRBD2, a call not compared with the DNA. TRBV21-1 is labeled a pseudogene. The CDR3 consists of 17 residues. The CDR3 DNA reads as TGTGCCAGCAATACTCAATTCAGGGAGGGGGAATCCTACGAGCAGTACTTC. Translated: CASNTQFREGESYEQYF.

The chain is built from TRBV25-1 and TRBJ1-2; a weak D match, TRBD1 (6 bases). The CDR3 loop spans 15 amino acids. The V end was cut by 5 bases, the J end by 3 bases, with 16 bases between. Germline assignment: CDR1 MGHDK and CDR2 SYGVNS. CDR3: CASSTRREGDYGYTF. CDR3 nucleotide sequence: TGTGCCAGCAGTACTCGCAGGGAGGGGGACTATGGCTACACCTTC.

V and J are TRBV4-2 and TRBJ1-2, with D unclear. The CDR3 runs 15 residues. CDR1 LGHNA and CDR2 YNFKEQ come from the germline V gene. Trimming took off 0 bases at V and 5 bases at J, with 13 bases between the two ends. CDR3 bases: TGTGCCAGCAGCCAAGATAGGGCCAGTCTTTATGGCTACACCTTC. Amino acids: CASSQDRASLYGYTF.

This clone came up a few times. The CDR3 sequence is CASSPAGGRATNEKLFF. The CDR3 DNA follows: TGCGCCAGCAGCCCGGCGGGGGGGAGAGCAACTAATGAAAAACTGTTTTTT. The chain employs TRBV5-1 and TRBJ1-4, with D perhaps matching TRBD1 (5 bases). Germline CDR1 and CDR2: SGHRS and YFSETQ. V was pared by 4 bases and J by 0 bases, with 16 bases between. This CDR3 has 17 residues.

The V and J genes are TRBV6-5 and TRBJ2-7; D gene ambiguous. There are 14 residues in the CDR3. The V end was cut by 2 bases, the J end by 3 bases, with 11 bases between. CDR1 and CDR2 (germline): MNHEY, SVGAGI. CDR3 protein: CASSYSLPLYEQYF. The CDR3 DNA sequence: TGTGCCAGCAGTTACAGTCTTCCTCTCTACGAGCAGTACTTC.

Comment on this clone: At one of its ends the junction is not consistent with the germline gene, which may arise from a read error. The chain is built from TRBV7-7 and TRBJ2-5; D may be TRBD2 (5 bases). CDR3 size: 16 residues. The germline V gene has CDR1 SSHAT and CDR2 FNYEAQ (reference sequence). The CDR3 loop is CASSLGRGITQETQYF. The CDR3 region has the DNA TGTGCTAGCAGCTTAGGACGAGGGATCACCCAAGAGACCCAGTACTTC.

The rearrangement links TRBV30 to TRBJ1-3; 8 bases agree with TRBD1. Germline CDR1 and CDR2: GTSNPN and SVGIG (reference sequence). With V trimmed by 4 bases and J by 1 base, 6 bases remained unmatched. The CDR3 is 15 amino acids. CDR3 bases: TGTGCCTGGAACGGACAGGGCCGTTCTGGAAACACCATATATTTT. This encodes CAWNGQGRSGNTIYF.

The V gene is TRBV19, the J gene TRBJ2-1; D gene uncertain. Germline assignment: CDR1 LNHDA and CDR2 SQIVND (reference sequence). The CDR3 is 16 amino acids. V was shortened by 4 bases and J by 4 bases, with 17 bases between the two germline ends. The CDR3 DNA reads TGTGCCAGTAGTACCCTGAGGCAGAGACCATACAATGAGCAGTTCTTC. This translates into CASSTLRQRPYNEQFF.

The chain uses TRBV18 and TRBJ2-3, with 11 bases identical to TRBD2. Germline trimming cut 6 bases from V and 2 bases from J; bases unmatched to any gene: 7. The CDR3 covers 16 residues. In germline, CDR1 is KGHSH, CDR2 LQKENI. The CDR3 coding sequence is TGTGCCAGCTCCCCCGGGACTAGCGGATTCACAGATACGCAGTATTTT. Translating gives CASSPGTSGFTDTQYF.

The chain has TRBV27 and TRBJ1-4; TRBD1 might be the D (5 bases). Trimming took 6 bases from V and 6 from J, leaving 17 bases between them. Germline assignment: CDR1 MNHEY and CDR2 SMNVEV (reference sequence). This CDR3 is 15 amino acids long. The CDR3, as DNA: TGTGCCAGCAGCCCCAGGATGAGGGGCGATGAAAAACTGTTTTTT. It codes for CASSPRMRGDEKLFF.

A few counts support this clone. This chain connects TRBV28 to TRBJ2-1; the match to TRBD2 covers 11 bases. CDR1 and CDR2 from the germline V gene are MDHEN and SYDVKM. V lost 6 bases and J lost 2; bases outside the gene matches: 3. The CDR3 is 15 amino acids. Here the CDR3 DNA reads TGTGCCAGCAGCCTAGCGGGAGGTCCCTACAATGAGCAGTTCTTC. The encoded protein is CASSLAGGPYNEQFF.

The rearrangement links TRBV4-2 to TRBJ2-3, with a tentative D call TRBD2 (6 bases). The CDR3 length is 16 residues. With 5 bases removed from V and 1 base from J, the gap between germline ends came to 16 bases. CDR1 and CDR2 from the germline V gene are LGHNA and YNFKEQ. CDR3 sequence (DNA): TGTGCCAGCAGCTTTAGCGGACGCCCGGGCACAGATACGCAGTATTTT. Translated: CASSFSGRPGTDTQYF.

V is TRBV19 and J is TRBJ1-1, with a weak D call TRBD1 (6 bases). V was cut by 3 bases and J by 9 bases, with 14 bases left in between. This CDR3 comprises 13 residues. Germline V lookup: CDR1 LNHDA, CDR2 SQIVND (reference sequence). CDR3 in DNA: TGTGCCAGTAGTATGGGGGGGCAGGGGAAAGCTTTCTTT. It translates to CASSMGGQGKAFF.

The V gene is TRBV5-4, the J gene TRBJ2-3, with D perhaps matching TRBD2 (5 bases). The germline V gene has CDR1 SGHNT and CDR2 YYREEE (reference sequence). This CDR3 is 14 amino acids long. The V gene lost 5 bases and the J gene lost 4 bases, with 14 bases spanning the gap. The CDR3 bases are TGTGCCAGCAGGCTCCATGGAGCGGCAGATACGCAGTATTTT. This sequence encodes CASRLHGAADTQYF.

The chain joins TRBV25-1 to TRBJ2-4; D remains unclear. The germline V and J ends were trimmed by 2 bases and 0 bases, with 5 bases remaining between them. Looked up from germline, CDR1 is MGHDK and CDR2 is SYGVNS. The length of the CDR3 is 14 residues. The chain's CDR3 is CASSESGAKNIQYF. The CDR3 DNA reads as TGTGCCAGCAGTGAAAGTGGAGCCAAAAACATTCAGTACTTC. Filled out from reference TRBV25-1 and TRBJ2-4, the complete variable domain reads EADIYQTPRYLVIGTGKKITLECSQTMGHDKMYWYQQDPGMELHLIHYSYGVNSTEKGDLSSESTVSRIRTEHFPLTLESARPSHTSQYLCASSESGAKNIQYFGAGTRLSVL.

This rearrangement joins TRBV27 to TRBJ1-2; 7 positions match TRBD1. The V and J ends lost 2 bases and 3 bases, in that order; junction bases with no gene match: 6. The CDR3 consists of 15 residues. Germline CDR1 and CDR2: MNHEY and SMNVEV (reference sequence). The CDR3 coding sequence is TGTGCCAGCAGTTTAATACAGGGGACCCACTATGGCTACACCTTC. Translating it yields CASSLIQGTHYGYTF.

This chain connects TRBV6-6 to TRBJ1-1; 7 bases map to TRBD1. J was trimmed by 8 bases and V by 0 bases; bases with no gene match: 12. The CDR3 runs to 16 residues. CDR1 MNHNY and CDR2 SVGAGI come from the germline V gene (reference sequence). The CDR3: CASSYSVPQGSSEAFF. Here the CDR3 DNA reads TGTGCCAGCAGTTACTCGGTTCCACAGGGGTCTTCCGAAGCTTTCTTT.

This clone was found a few times. The chain carries TRBV30 and TRBJ1-2, with TRBD1 as a possible D gene (5 bases). Trimming shortened V by 0 bases and J by 4 bases, and 9 bases separated the two germline ends. In germline, CDR1 is GTSNPN, CDR2 SVGIG (reference sequence). This CDR3 has 13 amino acids. CDR3: CAWSVRGTYGYTF. The CDR3 coding sequence is TGTGCCTGGAGTGTACGGGGGACCTATGGCTACACCTTC.